This entry lists 20 T cell receptor beta chains sequenced from one sample in a study of shared clonotypes between healthy human individuals. Assay used: immunoSEQ multiplex PCR; TCRdb lists only in-frame clones, some missing. This table has some 1,600,000 clones, around 98% appearing once. Sequences were obtained from naive CD4+ T cells sorted from blood. Subset denoted: CD45RA+ positively selected. The source of these receptors is a man under 40 in good health.

The chain employs TRBV19 and TRBJ1-2; D unclear. The CDR3 covers 13 residues. V dropped 2 bases and J dropped 5 bases, with 9 bases sitting between them. In germline, CDR1 is LNHDA, CDR2 SQIVND (reference sequence). The CDR3 protein is CASSILRDYGYTF. CDR3 sequence (DNA): TGTGCCAGTAGTATATTGCGGGATTATGGCTACACCTTC.

V and J are TRBV5-1 and TRBJ2-5; D not certain. The CDR3 loop spans 15 amino acids. CDR1 and CDR2 from the germline V gene are SGHRS and YFSETQ. The V end lost 3 bases, the J end lost 1 base, and 13 bases lay between the germline ends. The CDR3 region has the DNA TGCGCCAGCAGCTCCTATCCAGCGCTCCAAGAGACCCAGTACTTC. Translation: CASSSYPALQETQYF.

This rearrangement joins TRBV6-6 to TRBJ1-5; TRBD1 might be the D (5 bases). Germline V gene lookup returns CDR1 MNHNY and CDR2 SVGAGI (reference sequence). The CDR3 has 15 amino acids. V was shortened by 0 bases and J by 5 bases, with 11 bases between the two germline ends. Here the CDR3 reads CASSYSDTPHQPQHF. In DNA form, the CDR3 reads TGTGCCAGCAGTTACTCGGACACTCCACATCAGCCCCAGCATTTT.

The chain has TRBV10-3 and TRBJ2-5; 10 nucleotides agree with TRBD2. V lost 4 bases to trimming and J lost 3 bases; unmatched junction nucleotides: 2. CDR3 length equals 14 residues. CDR1 ENHRY and CDR2 SYGVKD come from the germline V gene. The CDR3 here is CAISGLAGEETQYF. CDR3 nucleotide sequence: TGTGCCATCAGTGGGCTAGCGGGGGAAGAGACCCAGTACTTC.

The chain employs TRBV6-1 and TRBJ2-7; D tentatively fits TRBD1 or TRBD2 (5 bases each). The CDR3 contains 12 residues. V lost 5 bases and J lost 5, with 10 bases in between. Germline CDR1 reads MNHNS; CDR2 reads SASEGT. The CDR3 DNA reads TGTGCCAGCAGTTCCCTGGGGGACGAGCAGTACTTC. Protein: CASSSLGDEQYF.

The gene calls are TRBV9 and TRBJ2-1; either TRBD1 or TRBD2 may supply D (6 bases each). This CDR3 has 16 residues. Germline V gives CDR1 SGDLS, CDR2 YYNGEE. The germline V and J ends were trimmed by 3 bases and 3 bases, with 16 bases remaining between them. The CDR3 nucleotides read TGTGCCAGCAGCGCGCATGGGGGGCATAGCTACAATGAGCAGTTCTTC. It is translated as CASSAHGGHSYNEQFF.

The chain links TRBV7-6 to TRBJ1-3; D not certain. The CDR3 loop spans 14 amino acids. Looked up from germline, CDR1 is SGHVS and CDR2 is FNYEAQ. The V end lost 5 bases, the J end lost 3 bases, and 11 bases lay between the germline ends. The CDR3, as DNA: TGTGCCAGCAGCAAAAGCAGAAATGGAAACACCATATATTTT. It encodes CASSKSRNGNTIYF.

Only a few counts were recorded for this clone. In the same sample, other DNA sequences code for this CDR3. The chain's CDR3 is CASRRQGGTEAFF. The CDR3 bases are TGTGCCAGCAGAAGACAGGGTGGGACTGAAGCTTTCTTT. The chain links TRBV25-1 to TRBJ1-1; 7 bases line up with TRBD1. The CDR3 extends over 13 amino acids. Germline-derived CDR1 and CDR2 are MGHDK and SYGVNS. Germline trimming cut 6 bases from V and 5 bases from J; bases unmatched to any gene: 6.

The J gene is TRBJ1-5, the V gene TRBV6-1; tentative D call: TRBD1 (5 bases). CDR3 size: 15 residues. The V end was cut by 3 bases, the J end by 7 bases, with 16 bases between. CDR1 is MNHNS and CDR2 is SASEGT in the germline V gene. This CDR3 reads CASSDREAVTQPQHF. CDR3 DNA sequence: TGTGCCAGCAGTGACAGGGAAGCGGTCACCCAGCCCCAGCATTTT.

This chain joins TRBV19 and TRBJ1-5; TRBD1 matches at 9 bases. V lost 3 bases and J lost 2; bases outside the gene matches: 5. The CDR3 length is 16 residues. CDR1 is LNHDA, CDR2 SQIVND, per germline (reference sequence). The CDR3 sequence is CASSMIRTGGNQPQHF. For the CDR3, the DNA is TGTGCCAGTAGTATGATCAGGACAGGGGGCAATCAGCCCCAGCATTTT.

V and J are TRBV5-1 and TRBJ2-1; D gene uncertain. Trimming took off 1 base at V and 1 base at J, with 6 bases between the two ends. The CDR3 runs 14 residues. CDR1 and CDR2 from the germline V gene are SGHRS and YFSETQ. DNA for the CDR3: TGCGCCAGCAGCTTGCCCCGATCCTACAATGAGCAGTTCTTC. Its translation: CASSLPRSYNEQFF. The whole variable domain, remainder taken from reference TRBV5-1 and TRBJ2-1, is KAGVTQTPRYLIKTRGQQVTLSCSPISGHRSVSWYQQTPGQGLQFLFEYFSETQRNKGNFPGRFSGRQFSNSRSEMNVSTLELGDSALYLCASSLPRSYNEQFFGPGTRLTVL.

The rearrangement links TRBV30 to TRBJ1-2, with 8 bases aligning to TRBD1. Per germline, CDR1 GTSNPN and CDR2 SVGIG (reference sequence). The CDR3 spans 12 residues. With 4 bases clipped from V and 5 bases from J, the junction kept 3 bases outside the gene matches. The CDR3 is CAWTGGGYGYTF. The CDR3, as DNA: TGTGCCTGGACAGGGGGCGGGTATGGCTACACCTTC.

The chain combines TRBV28 with TRBJ1-5; TRBD1 is a possible D gene (6 bases). V shed 6 bases and J shed 3 bases, with 12 bases lying between them. CDR1 and CDR2 (germline): MDHEN, SYDVKM. CDR3 length: 14 amino acids. CDR3 bases: TGTGCCAGCAGCAAAGGACAGCTCAATCAGCCCCAGCATTTT. Protein sequence: CASSKGQLNQPQHF. The full variable domain, its missing parts supplied by reference TRBV28 and TRBJ1-5, is DVKVTQSSRYLVKRTGEKVFLECVQDMDHENMFWYRQDPGLGLRLIYFSYDVKMKEKGDIPEGYSVSREKKERFSLILESASTNQTSMYLCASSKGQLNQPQHFGDGTRLSIL.

This chain uses TRBV5-6 with TRBJ2-5; 11 positions match TRBD2. Trimming at V came to 4 bases and at J to 5 bases, leaving 4 bases not matched to a gene. Germline V lookup: CDR1 SGHDT, CDR2 YYEEEE. CDR3 length: 14 residues. CDR3 sequence: CASSQLAGDETQYF. CDR3 DNA sequence: TGTGCCAGCAGCCAACTAGCGGGAGATGAGACCCAGTACTTC.

The chain is built from TRBV27 and TRBJ1-3; D might be TRBD1 (5 bases). The V end was cut by 0 bases, the J end by 8 bases, with 14 bases between. The CDR3 is 15 amino acids. The V gene's germline CDR1 is MNHEY and CDR2 SMNVEV (reference sequence). As DNA, the CDR3 is TGTGCCAGCAGTTTATCGGCGGGGCGGTCATACACCATATATTTT. Its translation: CASSLSAGRSYTIYF.

The chain is built from TRBV19 and TRBJ1-2, with D possibly matching TRBD1 (6 bases). Between the trimmed V and J ends, which lost 5 bases and 4 bases, there was a span of 14 bases. CDR3 length: 14 residues. The V gene's germline CDR1 is LNHDA and CDR2 SQIVND (reference sequence). CDR3 loop: CASSAHTGSYGYTF. The CDR3 DNA follows: TGTGCCAGTAGTGCCCACACAGGGAGCTATGGCTACACCTTC.

V is TRBV9 and J is TRBJ2-5; D is possibly TRBD1 (7 bases). Deletions cut 0 bases from V and 7 bases from J, with 10 bases between. Germline CDR1 reads SGDLS; CDR2 reads YYNGEE. The CDR3 covers 13 residues. The CDR3 DNA is TGTGCCAGCAGCGTAGGTCAGGGGGGGACCCAGTACTTC. Encoded protein: CASSVGQGGTQYF.

This rearrangement joins TRBV5-1 to TRBJ2-7; TRBD1 might be the D (6 bases). Germline-derived CDR1 and CDR2 are SGHRS and YFSETQ. The CDR3 runs 16 residues. V lost 3 bases and J 0 bases, leaving 16 bases between the germline ends. CDR3 in DNA: TGCGCCAGCAGCTCCATGACAGGTCAGAGCTCCTACGAGCAGTACTTC. This sequence encodes CASSSMTGQSSYEQYF.

The chain carries TRBV6-6 and TRBJ1-2, with D unresolved. The CDR3 extends over 14 amino acids. Germline V CDR1 and CDR2: MNHNY, SVGAGI (reference sequence). With 2 bases removed from V and 4 bases from J, the gap between germline ends came to 11 bases. The CDR3 DNA is TGTGCCAGCAGTTACGGGGAGTCGGGCTATGGCTACACCTTC. This translates into CASSYGESGYGYTF.

This clone was observed once. The chain has TRBV5-1 and TRBJ1-4; 7 bases map to TRBD1. This CDR3 spans 16 amino acids. The V and J ends lost 1 base and 7 bases, in that order; junction bases with no gene match: 10. The germline gives CDR1 SGHRS, CDR2 YFSETQ. The chain's CDR3 is CASSLTGTVVPEKLFF. The CDR3 DNA reads as TGCGCCAGCAGCTTGACGGGGACAGTGGTTCCTGAAAAACTGTTTTTT.